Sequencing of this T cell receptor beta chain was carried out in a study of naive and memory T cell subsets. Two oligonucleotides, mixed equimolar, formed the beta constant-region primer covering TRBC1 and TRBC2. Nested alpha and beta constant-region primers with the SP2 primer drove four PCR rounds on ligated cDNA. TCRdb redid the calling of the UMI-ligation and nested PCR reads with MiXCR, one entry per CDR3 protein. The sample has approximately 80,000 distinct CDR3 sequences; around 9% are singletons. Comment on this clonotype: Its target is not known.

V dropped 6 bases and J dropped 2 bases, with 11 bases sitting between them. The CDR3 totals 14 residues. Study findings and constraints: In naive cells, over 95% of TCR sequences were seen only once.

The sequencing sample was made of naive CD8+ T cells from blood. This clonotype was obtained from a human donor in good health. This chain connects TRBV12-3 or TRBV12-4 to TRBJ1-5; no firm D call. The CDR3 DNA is TGTGCCAGCAGCCCCGGGGAGGGCAATCAGCCCCAGCATTTT. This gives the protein CASSPGEGNQPQHF.